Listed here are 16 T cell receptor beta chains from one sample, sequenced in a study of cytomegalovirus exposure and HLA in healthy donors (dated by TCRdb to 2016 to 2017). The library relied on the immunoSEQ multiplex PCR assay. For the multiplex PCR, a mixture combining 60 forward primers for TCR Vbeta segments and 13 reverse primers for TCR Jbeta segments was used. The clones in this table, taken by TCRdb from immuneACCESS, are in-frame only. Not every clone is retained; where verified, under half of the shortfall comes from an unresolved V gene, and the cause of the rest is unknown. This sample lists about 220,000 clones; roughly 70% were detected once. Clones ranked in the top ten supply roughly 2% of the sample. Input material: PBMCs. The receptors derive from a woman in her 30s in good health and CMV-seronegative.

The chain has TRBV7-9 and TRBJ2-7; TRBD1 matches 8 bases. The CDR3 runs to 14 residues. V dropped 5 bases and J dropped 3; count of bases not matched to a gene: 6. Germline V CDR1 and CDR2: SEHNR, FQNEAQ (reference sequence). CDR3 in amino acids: CASSPPGTGYEQYF. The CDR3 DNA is TGTGCCAGCAGCCCGCCCGGGACAGGCTACGAGCAGTACTTC.

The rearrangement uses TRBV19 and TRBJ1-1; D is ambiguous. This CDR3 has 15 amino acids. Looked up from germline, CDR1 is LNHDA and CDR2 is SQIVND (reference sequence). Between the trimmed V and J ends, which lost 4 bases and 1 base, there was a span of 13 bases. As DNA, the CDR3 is TGTGCCAGTAGTAGGAGTACGGGAGGGAACACTGAAGCTTTCTTT. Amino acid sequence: CASSRSTGGNTEAFF.

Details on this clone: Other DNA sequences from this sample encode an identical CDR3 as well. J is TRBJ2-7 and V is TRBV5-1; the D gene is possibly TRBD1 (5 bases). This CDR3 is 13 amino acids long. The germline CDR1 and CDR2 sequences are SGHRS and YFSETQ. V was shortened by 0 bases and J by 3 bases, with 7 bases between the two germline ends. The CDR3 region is CASSLGQNYEQYF. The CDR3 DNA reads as TGCGCCAGCAGCTTGGGACAGAACTACGAGCAGTACTTC.

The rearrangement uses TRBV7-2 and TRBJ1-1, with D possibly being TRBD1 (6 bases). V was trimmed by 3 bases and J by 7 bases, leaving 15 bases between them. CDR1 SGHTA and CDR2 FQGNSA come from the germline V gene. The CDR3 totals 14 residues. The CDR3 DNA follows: TGTGCCAGCAGCTTTGCGAGACAGGATAATGAAGCTTTCTTT. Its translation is CASSFARQDNEAFF.

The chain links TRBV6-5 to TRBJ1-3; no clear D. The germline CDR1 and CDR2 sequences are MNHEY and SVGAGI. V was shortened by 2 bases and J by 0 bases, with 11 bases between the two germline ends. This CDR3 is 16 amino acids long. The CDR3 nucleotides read TGTGCCAGCAGTTACCTCAGTTTTACCTCTGGAAACACCATATATTTT. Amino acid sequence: CASSYLSFTSGNTIYF.

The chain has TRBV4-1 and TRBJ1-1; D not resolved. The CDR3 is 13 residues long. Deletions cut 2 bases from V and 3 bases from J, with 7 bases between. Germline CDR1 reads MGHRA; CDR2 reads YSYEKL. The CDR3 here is CASSQSLYTEAFF. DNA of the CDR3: TGCGCCAGCAGCCAATCCCTTTACACTGAAGCTTTCTTT.

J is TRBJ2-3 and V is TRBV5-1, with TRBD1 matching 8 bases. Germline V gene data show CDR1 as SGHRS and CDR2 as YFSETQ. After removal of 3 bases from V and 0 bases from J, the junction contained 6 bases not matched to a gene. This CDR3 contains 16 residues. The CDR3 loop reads CASSSGQGRSTDTQYF. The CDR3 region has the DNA TGCGCCAGCAGCTCCGGACAGGGCAGAAGCACAGATACGCAGTATTTT.

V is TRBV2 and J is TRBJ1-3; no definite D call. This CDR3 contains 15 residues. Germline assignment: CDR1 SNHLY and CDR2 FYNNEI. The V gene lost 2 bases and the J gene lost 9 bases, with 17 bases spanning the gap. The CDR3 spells CASSERVPSKFTIYF. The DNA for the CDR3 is TGTGCCAGCAGTGAACGGGTCCCATCTAAATTCACCATATATTTT.

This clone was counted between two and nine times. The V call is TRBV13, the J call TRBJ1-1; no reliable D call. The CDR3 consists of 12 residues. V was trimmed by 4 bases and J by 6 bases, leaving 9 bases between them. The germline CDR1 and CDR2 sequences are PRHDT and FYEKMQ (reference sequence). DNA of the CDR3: TGTGCCAGCAGCTCTACTTCTCCTGAAGCTTTCTTT. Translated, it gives CASSSTSPEAFF.

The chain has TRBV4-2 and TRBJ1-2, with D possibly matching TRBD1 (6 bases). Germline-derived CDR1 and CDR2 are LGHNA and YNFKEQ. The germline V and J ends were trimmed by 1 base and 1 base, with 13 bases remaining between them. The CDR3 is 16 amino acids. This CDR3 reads CASSQGRQASNYGYTF. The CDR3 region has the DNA TGTGCCAGCAGCCAAGGAAGACAGGCCAGTAACTATGGCTACACCTTC.

In DNA form, the CDR3 reads TGTGCCAGCAGCCCCGGAGTCCTTAGGGGCTACACCTTC. This gives the protein CASSPGVLRGYTF. The chain combines TRBV7-2 with TRBJ1-2, with D uncertain. The V end was cut by 5 bases, the J end by 8 bases, with 15 bases between. The CDR3 runs to 13 residues. Germline loops: CDR1 SGHTA, CDR2 FQGNSA.

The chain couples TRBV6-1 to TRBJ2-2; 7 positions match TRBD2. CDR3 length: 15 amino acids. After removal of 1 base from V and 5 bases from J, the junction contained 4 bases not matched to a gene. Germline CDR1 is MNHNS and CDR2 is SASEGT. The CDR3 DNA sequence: TGTGCCAGCAGTGAAGTGATAGCGGGTACCGGGGAGCTGTTTTTT. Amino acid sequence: CASSEVIAGTGELFF.

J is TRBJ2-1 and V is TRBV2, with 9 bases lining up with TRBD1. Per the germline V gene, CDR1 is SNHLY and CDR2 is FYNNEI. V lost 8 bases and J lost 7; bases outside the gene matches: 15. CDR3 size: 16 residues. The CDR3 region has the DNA TGTGCCAGCGCTCACCTAGGAGGACAGGGGTTGAATGAGCAGTTCTTC. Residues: CASAHLGGQGLNEQFF.

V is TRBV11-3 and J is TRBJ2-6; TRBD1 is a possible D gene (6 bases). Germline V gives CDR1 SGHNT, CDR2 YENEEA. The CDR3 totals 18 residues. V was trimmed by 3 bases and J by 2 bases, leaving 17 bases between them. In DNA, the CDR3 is TGTGCCAGCAGCTTGGTGACAGGTAAGCCGGCTGGGGCCAACGTCCTGACTTTC. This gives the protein CASSLVTGKPAGANVLTF.

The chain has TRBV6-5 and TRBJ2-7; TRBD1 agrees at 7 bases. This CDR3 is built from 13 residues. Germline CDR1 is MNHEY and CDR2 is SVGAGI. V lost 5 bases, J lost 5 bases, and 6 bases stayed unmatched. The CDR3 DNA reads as TGTGCCAGCAGTCCCGGGACAGCTAACGAGCAGTACTTC. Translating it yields CASSPGTANEQYF.

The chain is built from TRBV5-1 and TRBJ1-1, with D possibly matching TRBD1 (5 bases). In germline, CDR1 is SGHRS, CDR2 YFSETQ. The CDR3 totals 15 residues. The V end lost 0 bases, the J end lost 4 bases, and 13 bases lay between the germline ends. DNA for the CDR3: TGCGCCAGCAGCTTGGGGGTCAGGGTGGGCACTGAAGCTTTCTTT. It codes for CASSLGVRVGTEAFF.